This TCR beta chain was observed in a study of blood T cell repertoires in COVID-19 (dated by TCRdb to the early 2020s). Notes on the research overall: Samples from collaborators originated in the United States, Italy and Spain and spanned both the acute and convalescent phases of COVID-19. The dataset comprised deeply sampled blood TCRbeta repertoires from subjects exposed to, actively infected with, or recovered from COVID-19. HLA class I and class II types, where available, came from metadata supplied by the sample provider rather than from assay-based typing. The samples were drawn from the first 160 participants of the ongoing ImmuneRACE study and from 1,200 or so subjects provided by 6 global collaborators. Sample metadata almost always included a de-identified subject ID, COVID-19 status, age in years and sex. The repertoires were released in a freely available public database intended as a resource for research on the immune response to SARS-CoV-2. The material from the prospective study consisted of cDNA or gDNA derived from T cells, B-cell-depleted T cells, or PBMCs. The research as a whole found: The amount of clinical and demographic metadata varied by source and participant and was provided uncurated.

The trim is 6 bases for V and 1 base for J, with a gap of 7 bases between the germline ends. Taken from cysteine to phenylalanine, the CDR3 has 12 residues. The retained sequence is limited to the CDR3, 36 bases, with the frame set at the first base. CDR1 and CDR2 are read off the germline V gene as SGHDT and YYEEEE. TCRbeta CDR3 regions were amplified from genomic DNA using the immunoSEQ Assay, a bias-controlled multiplex PCR. From the authors' description of their analysis: Nucleated cell counts per sample were estimated from amplification of reference gene primers within the assay. To quantify the absolute abundance of each unique TCRbeta CDR3 rearrangement, sequence reads were collapsed and filtered. For each sample, productive Simpson clonality was calculated as the square root of Simpson's diversity index across productive rearrangements. Not all clones reach the TCRdb copy of this immuneACCESS table, which keeps in-frame sequences only. Checked studies attribute under half of the gap to unresolved V genes and leave the rest unexplained. V, J and clone size were drawn from that table, and D and trimming were deduced from the DNA. The sample table holds 270,000 or so clones, of which over 75% were seen once. The leading ten clones occupy 10% to 15% of the sample.

As for this clone: Its specific antigen is unknown. Base qualities are not provided; no much larger clone lies one nucleotide away.

Whole blood was collected in K2EDTA tubes by collaborating institutions according to the institutions' own protocols. For TCRbeta analysis, collaborators shipped samples in one of three forms: frozen whole blood, isolated PBMCs, or DNA extracted from either of those sample types. The sample consisted of peripheral blood. The rearranged chain carries TRBV5-6 and TRBJ1-1, with no reliable assignment of the D segment. This sequence originates from a human donor in a cohort sampled during active COVID-19. The DNA reads TGTGCCAGCACCGTCAGGAACACTGAAGCTTTCTTT. Its amino acids are CASTVRNTEAFF.